A selection of T cell receptor beta chains follows, all from one sample in a study of lymphopenia after photon versus proton radiotherapy. Data came from immunoSEQ multiplex PCR; TCRdb stores just in-frame clones and leaves some out. The sample contains 17,000 or so clones, approximately 90% of which appear only once. Sequencing was performed on peripheral blood, taken from a patient treated with proton-based radiotherapy. Source of these receptors: an older man with pancreatic cancer. The CDR3 runs from the conserved cysteine through the conserved F or W. A D gene is named only where the DNA matches it firmly. Rows may omit the clone size; those that give it use once, few, many or a size class.

abundance: .; d_gene: TRBD1; v_gene: TRBV5-6; j_gene: TRBJ1-3; CDR3nt: TGTGCCAGCAGCTTGTGGGGGACAGGCCGCTCTGGAAACACCATATATTTT; CDR3aa: CASSLWGTGRSGNTIYF
abundance: .; d_gene: .; v_gene: TRBV5-1; j_gene: TRBJ2-5; CDR3nt: TGCGCCAGCAGCTTGCGGCAGACCCAAGAGACCCAGTACTTC; CDR3aa: CASSLRQTQETQYF
abundance: .; d_gene: .; v_gene: TRBV10-1; j_gene: TRBJ2-1; CDR3nt: TGCGCCAGCAGTGAGTCCCGGGGGACCTACAATGAGCAGTTCTTC; CDR3aa: CASSESRGTYNEQFF
abundance: .; d_gene: .; v_gene: TRBV7-9; j_gene: TRBJ1-1; CDR3nt: TGTGCCAGCAGCTTAGGCAGGGAAAGCAACACTGAAGCTTTCTTT; CDR3aa: CASSLGRESNTEAFF
abundance: once; d_gene: TRBD2; v_gene: TRBV9; j_gene: TRBJ2-1; CDR3nt: TGTGCCAGCAGCGCCAACCCTTCTAGCGGGAGGCAGAATGAGCAGTTCTTC; CDR3aa: CASSANPSSGRQNEQFF
abundance: .; d_gene: .; v_gene: TRBV6-5; j_gene: TRBJ2-7; CDR3nt: TGTGCCAGCAGACCCCGTGGGGGCTCCTACGAGCAGTACTTC; CDR3aa: CASRPRGGSYEQYF
abundance: .; d_gene: TRBD1; v_gene: TRBV6-1; j_gene: TRBJ2-7; CDR3nt: TGTGCCAGCATTCTGACAGGGGCCGGCTACGAGCAGTACTTC; CDR3aa: CASILTGAGYEQYF
abundance: .; d_gene: TRBD2; v_gene: TRBV6-5; j_gene: TRBJ2-1; CDR3nt: TGTGCCAGCAGATCTAGCGGTAGGAATGAGCAGTTCTTC; CDR3aa: CASRSSGRNEQFF
abundance: .; d_gene: .; v_gene: TRBV13; j_gene: TRBJ2-3; CDR3nt: TGTGCCAGCGGACGCGACGATACGCAGTATTTT; CDR3aa: CASGRDDTQYF
abundance: .; d_gene: .; v_gene: TRBV5-1; j_gene: TRBJ2-1; CDR3nt: TGCGCCAGCAGCTTGAATGGACAGCCGTACAATGAGCAGTTCTTC; CDR3aa: CASSLNGQPYNEQFF
abundance: few; d_gene: .; v_gene: TRBV5-1; j_gene: TRBJ1-1; CDR3nt: TGCGCCAGCAGCATCGGGTTAGTAACTGAAGCTTTCTTT; CDR3aa: CASSIGLVTEAFF
abundance: .; d_gene: .; v_gene: TRBV5-4; j_gene: TRBJ2-5; CDR3nt: TGTGCCAGCAGCTTGCAACCCGGGACAACTCTTGAGACCCAGTACTTC; CDR3aa: CASSLQPGTTLETQYF
abundance: .; d_gene: .; v_gene: TRBV11-1; j_gene: TRBJ2-3; CDR3nt: TGTGCCAGCAGCTTAATGGCGGGGGCCCGGGGCGATACGCAGTATTTT; CDR3aa: CASSLMAGARGDTQYF
abundance: .; d_gene: TRBD2; v_gene: TRBV9; j_gene: TRBJ2-1; CDR3nt: TGTGCCAGCAGCGTAGTCCTAGCGGGGGACAATGAGCAGTTCTTC; CDR3aa: CASSVVLAGDNEQFF
abundance: .; d_gene: .; v_gene: TRBV15; j_gene: TRBJ1-1; CDR3nt: TGTGCCACCAGCAGAAGGCAGCAGAGAGTTGAAACTTTCTTT; CDR3aa: CATSRRQQRVETFF
abundance: .; d_gene: .; v_gene: TRBV19; j_gene: TRBJ2-5; CDR3nt: TGTGCCAGTAGTATAGATCCGTTACAAGAGACCCAGTACTTC; CDR3aa: CASSIDPLQETQYF
abundance: .; d_gene: TRBD1; v_gene: TRBV6-1; j_gene: TRBJ2-7; CDR3nt: TGTGCCAGCAGAGCCGGACAGGGAGGCTCCTACGAGCAGTACTTC; CDR3aa: CASRAGQGGSYEQYF
abundance: .; d_gene: TRBD2; v_gene: TRBV19; j_gene: TRBJ2-7; CDR3nt: TGTGCCAGTAGTTCCCCTAGCGGGAGGACCTACGAGCAGTACTTC; CDR3aa: CASSSPSGRTYEQYF
abundance: .; d_gene: .; v_gene: TRBV6-5; j_gene: TRBJ1-1; CDR3nt: TGTGCCAGCAGGGGGTTGGACGTGAACACTGAAGCTTTCTTT; CDR3aa: CASRGLDVNTEAFF
abundance: .; d_gene: .; v_gene: TRBV29-1; j_gene: TRBJ2-3; CDR3nt: TGCAGCGTTTTTAAGCAAGATACGCAGTATTTT; CDR3aa: CSVFKQDTQYF
abundance: .; d_gene: TRBD1; v_gene: TRBV19; j_gene: TRBJ1-5; CDR3nt: TGTGCCAGTACCTCAGGGGGCCGTAATCAGCCCCAGCATTTT; CDR3aa: CASTSGGRNQPQHF
abundance: .; d_gene: TRBD1; v_gene: TRBV6-6; j_gene: TRBJ1-1; CDR3nt: TGTGCCAGCAGTACACTACAGGGGGCGCGTACTGAAGCTTTCTTT; CDR3aa: CASSTLQGARTEAFF
abundance: .; d_gene: TRBD1; v_gene: TRBV11-2; j_gene: TRBJ1-1; CDR3nt: TGTGCCAGCAGCTTAATCCAGGGGGGGAACACTGAAGCTTTCTTT; CDR3aa: CASSLIQGGNTEAFF
abundance: .; d_gene: TRBD1; v_gene: TRBV5-1; j_gene: TRBJ2-3; CDR3nt: TGCGCCAGCGGACTACAGGGGGATCGCACAGATACGCAGTATTTT; CDR3aa: CASGLQGDRTDTQYF
abundance: .; d_gene: TRBD1; v_gene: TRBV7-7; j_gene: TRBJ2-5; CDR3nt: TGTGCCAGCAGCCCGCGACAGGGTGTAGGAGAGACCCAGTACTTC; CDR3aa: CASSPRQGVGETQYF
abundance: .; d_gene: .; v_gene: TRBV4-1; j_gene: TRBJ1-3; CDR3nt: TGCGCCAGCAGCCAAGGCGGGAGGGGAAGGGGCTCTGGAAACACCATATATTTT; CDR3aa: CASSQGGRGRGSGNTIYF
abundance: .; d_gene: .; v_gene: TRBV15; j_gene: TRBJ1-1; CDR3nt: TGTGCCACCAGCAGAGGTGGCTCCAGGCCGAACACTGAAGCTTTCTTT; CDR3aa: CATSRGGSRPNTEAFF
abundance: .; d_gene: .; v_gene: TRBV5-1; j_gene: TRBJ1-4; CDR3nt: TGCGCCAGCAGCTCAGACAGTGTGAATGAAAAACTGTTTTTT; CDR3aa: CASSSDSVNEKLFF
abundance: .; d_gene: .; v_gene: TRBV7-7; j_gene: TRBJ2-3; CDR3nt: TGTGCCAGCAGCTCCTCTAGCACAGATACGCAGTATTTT; CDR3aa: CASSSSSTDTQYF
abundance: .; d_gene: TRBD1; v_gene: TRBV6-1; j_gene: TRBJ2-2; CDR3nt: TGTGCCAGCAGGGTTGGGACAGGGAACACCGGGGAGCTGTTTTTT; CDR3aa: CASRVGTGNTGELFF